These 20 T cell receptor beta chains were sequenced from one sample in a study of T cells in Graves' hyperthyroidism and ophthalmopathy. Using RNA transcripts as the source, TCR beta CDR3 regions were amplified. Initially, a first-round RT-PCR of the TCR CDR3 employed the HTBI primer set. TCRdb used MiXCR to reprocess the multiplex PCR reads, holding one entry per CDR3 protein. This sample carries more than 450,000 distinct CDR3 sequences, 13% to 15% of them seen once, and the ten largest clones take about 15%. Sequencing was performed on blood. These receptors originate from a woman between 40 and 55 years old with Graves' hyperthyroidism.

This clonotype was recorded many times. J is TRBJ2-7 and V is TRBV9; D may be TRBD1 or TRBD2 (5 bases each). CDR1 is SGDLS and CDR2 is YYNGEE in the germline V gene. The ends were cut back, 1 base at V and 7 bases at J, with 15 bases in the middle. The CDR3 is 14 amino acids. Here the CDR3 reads CASSVQGAIEEQYF. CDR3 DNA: TGTGCCAGCAGCGTACAGGGAGCGATAGAAGAGCAGTACTTC.

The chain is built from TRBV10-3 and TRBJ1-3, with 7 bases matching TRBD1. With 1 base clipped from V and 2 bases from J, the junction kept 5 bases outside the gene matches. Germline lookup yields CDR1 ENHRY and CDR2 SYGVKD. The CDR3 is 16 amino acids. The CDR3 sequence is CAISEFDRVTGNTIYF. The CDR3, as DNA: TGTGCCATCAGTGAGTTTGACAGGGTGACTGGAAACACCATATATTTT.

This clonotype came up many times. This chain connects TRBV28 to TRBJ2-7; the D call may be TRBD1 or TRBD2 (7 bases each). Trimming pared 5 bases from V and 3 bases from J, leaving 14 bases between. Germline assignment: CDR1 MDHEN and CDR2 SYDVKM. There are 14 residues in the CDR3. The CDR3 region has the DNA TGTGCCAGCAGTGGGGGGGGACAGATCTACGAGCAGTACTTC. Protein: CASSGGGQIYEQYF.

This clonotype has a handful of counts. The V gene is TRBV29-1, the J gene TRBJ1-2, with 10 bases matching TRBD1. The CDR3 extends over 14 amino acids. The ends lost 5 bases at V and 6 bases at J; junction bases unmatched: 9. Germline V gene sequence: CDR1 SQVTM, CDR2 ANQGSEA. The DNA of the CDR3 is TGCAGCGTTACCCGGGACAGGGGATTTGATGGCTACACCTTC. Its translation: CSVTRDRGFDGYTF.

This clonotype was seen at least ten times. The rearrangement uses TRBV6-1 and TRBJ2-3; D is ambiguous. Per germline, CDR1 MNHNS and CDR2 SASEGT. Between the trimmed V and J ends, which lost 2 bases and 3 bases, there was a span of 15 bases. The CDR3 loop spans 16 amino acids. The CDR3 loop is CASSEYRVVGTDTQYF. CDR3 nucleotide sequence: TGTGCCAGCAGTGAATACCGGGTAGTAGGGACAGATACGCAGTATTTT.

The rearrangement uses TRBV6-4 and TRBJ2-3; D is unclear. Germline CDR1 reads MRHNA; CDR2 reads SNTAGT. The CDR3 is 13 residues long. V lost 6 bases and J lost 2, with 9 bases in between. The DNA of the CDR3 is TGTGCCAGCAGAAGGGCTATCACAGATACGCAGTATTTT. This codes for CASRRAITDTQYF.

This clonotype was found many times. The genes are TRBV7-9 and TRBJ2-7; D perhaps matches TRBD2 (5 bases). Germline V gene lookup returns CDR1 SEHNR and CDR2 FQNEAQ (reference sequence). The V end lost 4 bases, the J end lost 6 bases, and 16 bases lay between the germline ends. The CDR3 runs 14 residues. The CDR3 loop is CASSSTRSRGEQYF. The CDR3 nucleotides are TGTGCCAGCAGCTCTACTAGGTCTCGGGGCGAGCAGTACTTC.

CDR3 nucleotide sequence: TGTGCCAGTAGTACGGTTGGGGGCGGCAATCAGCCCCAGCATTTT. Encoded protein: CASSTVGGGNQPQHF. J is TRBJ1-5 and V is TRBV19, with D tentatively TRBD1 (6 bases). This CDR3 has 15 residues. V was trimmed by 4 bases and J by 2 bases, leaving 12 bases between them. The V gene's germline CDR1 is LNHDA and CDR2 SQIVND (reference sequence).

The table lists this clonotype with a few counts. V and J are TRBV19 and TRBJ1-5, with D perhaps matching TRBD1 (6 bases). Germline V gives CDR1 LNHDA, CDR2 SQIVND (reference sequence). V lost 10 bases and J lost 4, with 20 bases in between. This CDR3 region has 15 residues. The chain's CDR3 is CATVSLAGVNQPQHF. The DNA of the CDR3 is TGTGCCACAGTAAGTTTGGCAGGGGTGAATCAGCCCCAGCATTTT.

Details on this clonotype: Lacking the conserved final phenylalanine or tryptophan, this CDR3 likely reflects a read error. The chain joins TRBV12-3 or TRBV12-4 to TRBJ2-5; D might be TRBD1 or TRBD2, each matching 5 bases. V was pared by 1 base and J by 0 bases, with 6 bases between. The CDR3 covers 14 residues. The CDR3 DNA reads TGTGCCAGCAGTTTAGGGGGGTACCAAGAGACCCAGTACCTC. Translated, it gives CASSLGGYQETQYL.

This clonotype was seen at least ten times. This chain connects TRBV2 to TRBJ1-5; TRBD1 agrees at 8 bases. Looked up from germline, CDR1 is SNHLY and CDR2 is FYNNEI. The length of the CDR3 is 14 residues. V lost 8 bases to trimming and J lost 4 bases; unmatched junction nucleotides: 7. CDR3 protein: CASQPDRGNQPQHF. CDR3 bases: TGTGCCAGCCAACCCGACAGGGGAAATCAGCCCCAGCATTTT.

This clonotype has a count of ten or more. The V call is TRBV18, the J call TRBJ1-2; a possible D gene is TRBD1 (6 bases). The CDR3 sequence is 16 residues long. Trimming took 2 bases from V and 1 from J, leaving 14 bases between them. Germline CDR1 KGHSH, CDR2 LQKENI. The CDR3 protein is CASSPEIGQHNYGYTF. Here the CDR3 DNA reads TGTGCCAGCTCACCAGAAATAGGACAGCATAACTATGGCTACACCTTC.

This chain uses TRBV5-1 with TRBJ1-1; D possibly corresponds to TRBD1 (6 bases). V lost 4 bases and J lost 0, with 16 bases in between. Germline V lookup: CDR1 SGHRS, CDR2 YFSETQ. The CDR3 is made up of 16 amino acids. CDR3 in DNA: TGCGCCAGCAGCCCTCGGACAGAAAACATGAACACTGAAGCTTTCTTT. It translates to CASSPRTENMNTEAFF. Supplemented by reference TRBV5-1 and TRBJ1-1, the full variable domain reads KAGVTQTPRYLIKTRGQQVTLSCSPISGHRSVSWYQQTPGQGLQFLFEYFSETQRNKGNFPGRFSGRQFSNSRSEMNVSTLELGDSALYLCASSPRTENMNTEAFFGQGTRLTVV.

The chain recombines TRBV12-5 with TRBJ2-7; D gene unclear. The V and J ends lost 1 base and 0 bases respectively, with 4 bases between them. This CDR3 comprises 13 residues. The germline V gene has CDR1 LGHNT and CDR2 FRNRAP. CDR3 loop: CASGLDNSYEQYF. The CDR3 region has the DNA TGTGCTAGTGGTTTGGACAACTCCTACGAGCAGTACTTC. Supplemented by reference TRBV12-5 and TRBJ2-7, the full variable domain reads DARVTQTPRHKVTEMGQEVTMRCQPILGHNTVFWYRQTMMQGLELLAYFRNRAPLDDSGMPKDRFSAEMPDATLATLKIQPSEPRDSAVYFCASGLDNSYEQYFGPGTRLTVT.

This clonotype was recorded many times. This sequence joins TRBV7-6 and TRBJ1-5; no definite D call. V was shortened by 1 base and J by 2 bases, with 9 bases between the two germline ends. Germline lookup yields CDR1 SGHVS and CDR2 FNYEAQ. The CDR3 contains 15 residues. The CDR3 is CASSLGGLGNQPQHF. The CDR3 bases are TGTGCCAGCAGCTTAGGAGGGTTGGGCAATCAGCCCCAGCATTTT.

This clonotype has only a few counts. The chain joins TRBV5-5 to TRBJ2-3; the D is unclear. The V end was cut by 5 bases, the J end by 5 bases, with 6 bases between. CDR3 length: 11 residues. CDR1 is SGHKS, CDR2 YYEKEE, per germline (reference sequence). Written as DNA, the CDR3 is TGTGCCAGCAGAAATGTAGATACGCAGTATTTT. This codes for CASRNVDTQYF.

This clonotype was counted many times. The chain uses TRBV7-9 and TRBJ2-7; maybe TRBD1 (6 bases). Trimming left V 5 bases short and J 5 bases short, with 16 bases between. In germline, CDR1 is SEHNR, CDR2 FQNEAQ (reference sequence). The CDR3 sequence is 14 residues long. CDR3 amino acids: CASSASGAGDEQYF. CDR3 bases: TGTGCCAGCAGCGCATCAGGGGCAGGGGACGAGCAGTACTTC.

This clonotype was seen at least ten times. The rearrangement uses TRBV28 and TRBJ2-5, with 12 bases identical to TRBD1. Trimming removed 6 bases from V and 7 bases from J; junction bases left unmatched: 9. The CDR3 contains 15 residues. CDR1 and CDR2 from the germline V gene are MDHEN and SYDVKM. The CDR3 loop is CASSSGTGGLWTQYF. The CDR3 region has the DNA TGTGCCAGCAGCAGTGGGACAGGGGGCTTGTGGACCCAGTACTTC.

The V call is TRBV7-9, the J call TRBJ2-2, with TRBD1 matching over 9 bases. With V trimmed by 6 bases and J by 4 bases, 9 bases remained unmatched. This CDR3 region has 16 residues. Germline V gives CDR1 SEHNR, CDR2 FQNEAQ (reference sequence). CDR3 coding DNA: TGTGCCAGCAGTTCCCCGGGACAGGGTCCCACCGGGGAGCTGTTTTTT. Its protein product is CASSSPGQGPTGELFF.

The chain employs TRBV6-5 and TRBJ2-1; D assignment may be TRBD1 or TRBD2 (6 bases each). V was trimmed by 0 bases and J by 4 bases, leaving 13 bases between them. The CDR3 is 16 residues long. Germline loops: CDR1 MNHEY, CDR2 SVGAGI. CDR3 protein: CASSYSTGAAYNEQFF. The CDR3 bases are TGTGCCAGCAGTTACTCAACGGGGGCAGCGTACAATGAGCAGTTCTTC.